These T cell receptor beta chains were read from a single sample in a study of shared clonotypes between healthy human individuals. Repertoires were generated with immunoSEQ multiplex PCR, while TCRdb's copy carries only in-frame clones and drops some. The sample has around 2.3 million clones; approximately 94% are singletons. Input material: naive CD4+ T cells sorted from blood. The receptors originated from a man aged 18 to 30 in good health. CDR3s include the opening cysteine and the closing phenylalanine or tryptophan. The order of the fields is CDR3 protein, CDR3 DNA, CDR3 length, D gene, clone size, V gene, J gene. A D gene is named only where the DNA matches it firmly. Size tells how often a clone was seen (once, few, many) or the class of an expanded clone, and some rows leave it out.

CASRAGGRETQYF	TGTGCCAGCCGGGCGGGGGGGCGTGAGACCCAGTACTTC	13	TRBD2	.	TRBV28	TRBJ2-5
CASSLGTYSTDTQYF	TGTGCCAGCAGCTTAGGGACGTACAGCACAGATACGCAGTATTTT	15	.	.	TRBV7-2	TRBJ2-3
CASSSSGVRETQYF	TGTGCCAGCAGCTCATCAGGGGTACGGGAGACCCAGTACTTC	14	.	.	TRBV11-2	TRBJ2-5
CASSFGSSGLNSPLHF	TGCGCCAGCAGTTTCGGGTCGTCGGGATTGAATTCACCCCTCCACTTT	16	.	once	TRBV10-2	TRBJ1-6
CASSLMLTGETEAFF	TGCGCCAGCAGCTTAATGCTCACAGGGGAGACTGAAGCTTTCTTT	15	TRBD1	.	TRBV5-1	TRBJ1-1
CASSLPSSGGSTDTQYF	TGCGCCAGCAGCTTGCCCTCCTCGGGAGGCAGCACAGATACGCAGTATTTT	17	TRBD2	.	TRBV5-1	TRBJ2-3
CATSTQGTEAFF	TGTGCCACCAGCACCCAGGGGACTGAAGCTTTCTTT	12	.	.	TRBV15	TRBJ1-1
CASSLVGSTDTQYF	TGTGCCAGCAGCTTAGTCGGGTCCACAGATACGCAGTATTTT	14	.	.	TRBV7-9	TRBJ2-3
CASSLQGQGLKQPQHF	TGTGCCAGCAGTTTACAGGGACAGGGTTTGAAGCAGCCCCAGCATTTT	16	TRBD1	.	TRBV27	TRBJ1-5
CAWSVSPRRAEEMDQPQHF	TGTGCCTGGAGTGTCTCCCCGAGGCGAGCCGAGGAGATGGATCAGCCCCAGCATTTT	19	.	.	TRBV30	TRBJ1-5
CASGLEVAFF	TGTGCTAGTGGTTTGGAGGTGGCTTTCTTT	10	.	.	TRBV12-5	TRBJ1-1
CAITQGDYGYTF	TGTGCCATCACTCAGGGAGACTATGGCTACACCTTC	12	.	.	TRBV10-3	TRBJ1-2
CASSLLGPQTRETQYF	TGTGCCAGCAGCTTATTGGGACCGCAAACGAGGGAGACCCAGTACTTC	16	.	.	TRBV5-6	TRBJ2-5
CASRGDRGATNEKLFF	TGTGCCAGCAGAGGTGACAGGGGTGCAACTAATGAAAAACTGTTTTTT	16	TRBD1	.	TRBV2	TRBJ1-4
CASSEPASYEQYF	TGTGCCAGCAGTGAACCGGCCTCCTACGAGCAGTACTTC	13	.	once	TRBV2	TRBJ2-7
CASSKNHSNQPQHF	TGTGCCAGCAGCAAAAACCATAGCAATCAGCCCCAGCATTTT	14	.	once	TRBV21-1	TRBJ1-5
CASSDKGSGRYTGELFF	TGTGCCAGCAGCGACAAGGGTAGCGGGCGGTACACCGGGGAGCTGTTTTTT	17	TRBD2	.	TRBV7-2	TRBJ2-2
CSARGNNEQFF	TGCAGTGCTAGAGGTAACAATGAGCAGTTCTTC	11	.	.	TRBV20-1	TRBJ2-1
CSSSQGGTEAFF	TGCAGCTCCTCCCAGGGAGGGACTGAAGCTTTCTTT	12	.	.	TRBV29-1	TRBJ1-1
CAISDTGESTDTQYF	TGTGCCATCAGTGACACAGGAGAAAGCACAGATACGCAGTATTTT	15	.	.	TRBV10-3	TRBJ2-3
CASSMTSNEQFF	TGCGCCAGCAGCATGACTAGTAATGAGCAGTTCTTC	12	.	once	TRBV5-1	TRBJ2-1
CASSPPRFF	TGTGCCAGCAGCCCTCCGCGCTTCTTT	9	.	.	TRBV5-6	TRBJ1-1
CASSPRQGMPVPYGYTF	TGTGCCAGCAGCCCCAGACAGGGGATGCCGGTCCCCTATGGCTACACCTTC	17	TRBD1	.	TRBV5-4	TRBJ1-2
CASRGSRPGIFFGYTF	TGTGCCAGCAGGGGGAGTAGACCCGGGATATTCTTTGGCTACACCTTC	16	.	.	TRBV7-9	TRBJ1-2
CASSDRAGELFF	TGTGCCAGCAGTGACAGGGCCGGGGAGCTGTTTTTT	12	.	.	TRBV25-1	TRBJ2-2
CSASHNEQFF	TGCAGTGCTAGCCACAATGAGCAGTTCTTC	10	.	.	TRBV20-1	TRBJ2-1
CASHRGSNTGELFF	TGTGCCAGCCACAGGGGGTCGAACACCGGGGAGCTGTTTTTT	14	TRBD1	.	TRBV6-5	TRBJ2-2
CASSFVRGQGNSGANVLTF	TGTGCCAGCAGCTTCGTTCGTGGACAGGGAAACTCTGGGGCCAACGTCCTGACTTTC	19	TRBD1	.	TRBV7-9	TRBJ2-6
CSGGQGGEKLFF	TGCAGCGGGGGACAGGGAGGGGAAAAACTGTTTTTT	12	TRBD1	.	TRBV29-1	TRBJ1-4
CASSQWILAGGYQETQYF	TGTGCCAGCAGCCAATGGATTCTAGCGGGGGGGTACCAAGAGACCCAGTACTTC	18	TRBD2	.	TRBV11-2	TRBJ2-5
CASSLGTGEVTEAFF	TGCGCCAGCAGCTTAGGGACAGGGGAGGTCACTGAAGCTTTCTTT	15	TRBD1	.	TRBV5-1	TRBJ1-1
CAWSRQPQETQYF	TGTGCCTGGAGTAGGCAGCCCCAAGAGACCCAGTACTTC	13	.	.	TRBV30	TRBJ2-5
CASSLGWTGQVSGEAFF	TGTGCCAGCAGCTTAGGCTGGACAGGGCAGGTTTCGGGTGAAGCTTTCTTT	17	TRBD1	.	TRBV7-8	TRBJ1-1
CASSYSQGPYNEQFF	TGTGCCAGCAGTTACTCGCAGGGGCCCTACAATGAGCAGTTCTTC	15	.	.	TRBV6-5	TRBJ2-1
CASSLHSISVTEAFF	TGTGCCAGCAGTCTCCATTCGATCTCGGTTACTGAAGCTTTCTTT	15	.	.	TRBV28	TRBJ1-1
CASMSPNEQFF	TGTGCCAGCATGAGTCCCAATGAGCAGTTCTTC	11	.	.	TRBV2	TRBJ2-1
CASSLRQTQETQYF	TGTGCCAGCAGCCTTAGACAGACTCAAGAGACCCAGTACTTC	14	.	.	TRBV7-2	TRBJ2-5
CASSLSLIGSPLHF	TGTGCCAGCAGTTTATCCCTTATAGGTTCACCCCTCCACTTT	14	.	.	TRBV28	TRBJ1-6
CASSPIQGMKYF	TGCGCCAGCAGCCCGATACAGGGAATGAAGTACTTC	12	.	.	TRBV4-1	TRBJ2-7
CASSHGTGTLNTGELFF	TGCGCCAGCAGCCACGGGACAGGGACCTTGAACACCGGGGAGCTGTTTTTT	17	TRBD1	once	TRBV5-1	TRBJ2-2
CSVLGRPPRRETQYF	TGCAGCGTCCTGGGGCGGCCCCCTAGGAGAGAGACCCAGTACTTC	15	.	.	TRBV29-1	TRBJ2-5
CASSFGVRLFNSPLHF	TGTGCCAGCAGTTTTGGGGTCAGACTCTTTAATTCACCCCTCCACTTT	16	.	.	TRBV28	TRBJ1-6
CASSLGQLAGTGELFF	TGTGCCAGCAGCTTAGGGCAATTAGCGGGAACCGGGGAGCTGTTTTTT	16	TRBD2	.	TRBV7-2	TRBJ2-2
CASSGGGSSYEQYF	TGTGCCAGCAGCGGAGGGGGAAGCTCCTACGAGCAGTACTTC	14	.	.	TRBV28	TRBJ2-7
CASSLVYGTGYEQYF	TGTGCCAGCAGTTTAGTCTACGGGACAGGCTACGAGCAGTACTTC	15	TRBD1	.	TRBV27	TRBJ2-7
CASSAPYTF	TGTGCCAGCAGTGCCCCCTACACCTTC	9	.	once	TRBV6-1	TRBJ1-2
CASSQDPLSSYNEQFF	TGCGCCAGCAGCCAAGATCCCCTAAGCTCCTACAATGAGCAGTTCTTC	16	.	.	TRBV4-3	TRBJ2-1
CASSYIPTGGNGYTF	TGTGCCAGCAGTTATATTCCCACGGGGGGCAATGGCTACACCTTC	15	.	.	TRBV6-5	TRBJ1-2
CAISEFETQYF	TGTGCCATCAGTGAGTTTGAGACCCAGTACTTC	11	.	.	TRBV10-3	TRBJ2-5
CASKGRQETQYF	TGTGCCAGCAAGGGAAGACAAGAGACCCAGTACTTC	12	.	.	TRBV2	TRBJ2-5
CASSLGRGKNTGELFF	TGCGCCAGCAGCCTTGGGAGAGGGAAGAACACCGGGGAGCTGTTTTTT	16	.	.	TRBV5-1	TRBJ2-2
CASSRNRAEETQYF	TGCGCCAGCAGCCGGAACAGGGCGGAGGAGACCCAGTACTTC	14	.	.	TRBV5-1	TRBJ2-5
CSVEDLTEAFF	TGCAGCGTTGAAGATCTGACTGAAGCTTTCTTT	11	.	few	TRBV29-1	TRBJ1-1
CAWSQGAQGQETQYF	TGTGCCTGGAGTCAGGGGGCACAAGGGCAAGAGACCCAGTACTTC	15	TRBD1	.	TRBV30	TRBJ2-5